What follows is one T cell receptor beta chain and its context. The antigen is not known. Sequencing was performed with immunoSEQ multiplex PCR; in TCRdb, only in-frame clones are kept and a portion is missing. The table lists over 110,000 clones, 85% to 95% of them singletons. This sample is part of a study of T cell responses to AZD1222 COVID-19 vaccine. Points from the study as a whole: Researchers report vaccine-associated CD4 TCRs spanning spike, with dominance at 160-218 and 743-854. Spike-specific TCR breadth and depth went up after people got two AZD1222 doses. The donors showed a predominance of white British ancestry and of females, with possible underestimation of clonal diversity. Repertoire sampling occurred only after the peak T cell response.

This material consisted of peripheral blood, taken 28 days after the second AZD1222 dose. This clonotype was sampled from an adult who received the AZD1222 COVID-19 vaccine.

DNA for the CDR3: TGTGCCAGCAGTTTCAGTACAGAAGCTTTCTTT. It yields the protein CASSFSTEAFF. J is TRBJ1-1 and V is TRBV12-3 or TRBV12-4, with D hard to call. CDR3 size: 11 residues. V was pared by 3 bases and J by 8 bases, with 7 bases between.